This T cell receptor beta chain was sequenced for a study of blood T cell repertoires in COVID-19. Repertoires were generated with immunoSEQ multiplex PCR, while TCRdb's copy carries only in-frame clones and drops some. The data hold around 130,000 clones, with roughly 85% observed a single time. The CDR3 runs 21 residues. CDR1 and CDR2 from the germline V gene are SGHDN and FVKESK. Trimming removed 3 bases from V and 2 bases from J; junction bases left unmatched: 16. The receptor was isolated from a human donor in a cohort sampled during active COVID-19. The sample was peripheral blood. The chain uses TRBV14 and TRBJ2-3; TRBD2 aligns across 14 bases. The CDR3 here is CASSHPYAGTSGSTITDTQYF. The CDR3 nucleotides read TGTGCCAGCAGCCATCCCTATGCCGGGACTAGCGGGAGTACCATCACAGATACGCAGTATTTT.